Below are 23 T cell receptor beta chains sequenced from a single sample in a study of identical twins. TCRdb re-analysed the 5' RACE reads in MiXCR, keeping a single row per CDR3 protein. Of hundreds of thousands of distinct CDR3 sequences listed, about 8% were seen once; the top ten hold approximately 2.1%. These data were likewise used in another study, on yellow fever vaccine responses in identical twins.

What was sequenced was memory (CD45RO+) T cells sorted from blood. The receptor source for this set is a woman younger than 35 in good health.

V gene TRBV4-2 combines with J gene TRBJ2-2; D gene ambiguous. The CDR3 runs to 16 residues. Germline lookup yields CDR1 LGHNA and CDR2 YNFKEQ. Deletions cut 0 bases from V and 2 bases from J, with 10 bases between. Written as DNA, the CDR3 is TGTGCCAGCAGCCAAGATGCACTCCTTAACACCGGGGAGCTGTTTTTT. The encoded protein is CASSQDALLNTGELFF.

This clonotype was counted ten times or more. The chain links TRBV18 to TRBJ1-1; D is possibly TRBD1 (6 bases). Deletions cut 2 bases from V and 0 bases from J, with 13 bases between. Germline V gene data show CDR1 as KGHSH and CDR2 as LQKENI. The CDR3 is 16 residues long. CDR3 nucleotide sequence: TGTGCCAGCTCACCAGGGACAACGGGTTTGAACACTGAAGCTTTCTTT. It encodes CASSPGTTGLNTEAFF.

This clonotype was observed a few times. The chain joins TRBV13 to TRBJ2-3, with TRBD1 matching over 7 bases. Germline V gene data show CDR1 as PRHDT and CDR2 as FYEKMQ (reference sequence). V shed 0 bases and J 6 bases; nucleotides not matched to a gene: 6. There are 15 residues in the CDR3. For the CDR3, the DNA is TGTGCCAGCAGCTTAGGGGCAGGGGGAATCGATACGCAGTATTTT. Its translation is CASSLGAGGIDTQYF.

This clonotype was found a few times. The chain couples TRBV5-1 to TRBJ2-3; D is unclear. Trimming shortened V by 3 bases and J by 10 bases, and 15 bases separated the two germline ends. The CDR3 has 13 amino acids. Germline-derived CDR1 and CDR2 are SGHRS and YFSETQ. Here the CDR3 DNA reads TGCGCCAGCAGCTCCCAAGATGGGGATCCGCAGTATTTT. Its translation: CASSSQDGDPQYF.

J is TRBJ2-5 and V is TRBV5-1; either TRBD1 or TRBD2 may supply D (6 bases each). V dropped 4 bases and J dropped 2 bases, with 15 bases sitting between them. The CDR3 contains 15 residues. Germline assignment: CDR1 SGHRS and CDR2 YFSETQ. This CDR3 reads CASSERGDRQETQYF. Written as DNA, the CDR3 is TGCGCCAGCAGCGAGAGGGGGGACCGACAAGAGACCCAGTACTTC.

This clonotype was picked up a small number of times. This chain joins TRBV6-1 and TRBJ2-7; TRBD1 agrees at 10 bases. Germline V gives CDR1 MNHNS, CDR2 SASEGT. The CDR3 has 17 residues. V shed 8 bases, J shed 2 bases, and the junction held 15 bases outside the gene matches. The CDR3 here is CASPLTGGDGQAYEQYV. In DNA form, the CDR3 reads TGTGCCAGCCCTTTGACAGGGGGCGATGGGCAGGCCTACGAGCAGTACGTC.

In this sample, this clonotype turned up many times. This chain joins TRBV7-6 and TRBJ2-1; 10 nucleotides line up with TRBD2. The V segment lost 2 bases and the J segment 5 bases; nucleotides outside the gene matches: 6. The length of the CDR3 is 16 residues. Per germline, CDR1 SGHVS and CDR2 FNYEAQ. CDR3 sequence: CASSLSSGSFNNEQFF. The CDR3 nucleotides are TGTGCCAGCAGCTTATCTAGCGGGAGTTTTAACAATGAGCAGTTCTTC.

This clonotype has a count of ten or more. The CDR3 bases are TGTGCCAGCAGTTACTCGGTCTCTGACACCATATATTTT. Its translation: CASSYSVSDTIYF. The V call is TRBV6-5, the J call TRBJ1-3; D ambiguous. CDR1 MNHEY and CDR2 SVGAGI come from the germline V gene. The V end lost 0 bases, the J end lost 8 bases, and 8 bases lay between the germline ends. The CDR3 runs 13 residues.

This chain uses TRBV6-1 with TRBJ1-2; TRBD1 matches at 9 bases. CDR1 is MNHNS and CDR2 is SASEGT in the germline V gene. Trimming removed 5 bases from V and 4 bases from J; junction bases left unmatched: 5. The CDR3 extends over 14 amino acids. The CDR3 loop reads CASSKGGQGYGYTF. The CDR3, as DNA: TGTGCCAGCAGTAAAGGGGGACAGGGCTATGGCTACACCTTC.

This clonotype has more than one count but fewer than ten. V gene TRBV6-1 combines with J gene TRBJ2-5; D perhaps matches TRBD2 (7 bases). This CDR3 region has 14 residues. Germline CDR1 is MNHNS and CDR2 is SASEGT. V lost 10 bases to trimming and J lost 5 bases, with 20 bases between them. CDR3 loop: CATSPWGGRETQYF. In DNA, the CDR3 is TGTGCCACCTCACCTTGGGGGGGCCGTGAGACCCAGTACTTC.

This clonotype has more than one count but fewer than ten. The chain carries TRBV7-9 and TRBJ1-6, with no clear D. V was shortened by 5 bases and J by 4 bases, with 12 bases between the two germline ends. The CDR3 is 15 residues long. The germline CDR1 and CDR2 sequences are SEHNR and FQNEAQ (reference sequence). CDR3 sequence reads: CASSLGSEYNSPLHF. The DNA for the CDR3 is TGTGCCAGCAGCCTAGGTTCGGAATATAATTCACCCCTCCACTTT.

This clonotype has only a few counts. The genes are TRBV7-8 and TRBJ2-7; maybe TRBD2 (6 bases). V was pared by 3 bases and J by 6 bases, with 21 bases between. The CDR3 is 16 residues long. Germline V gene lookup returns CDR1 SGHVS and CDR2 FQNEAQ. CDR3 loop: CASSFGGSNMFGEQYV. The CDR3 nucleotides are TGTGCCAGCAGCTTTGGGGGGAGTAATATGTTCGGCGAGCAGTACGTC.

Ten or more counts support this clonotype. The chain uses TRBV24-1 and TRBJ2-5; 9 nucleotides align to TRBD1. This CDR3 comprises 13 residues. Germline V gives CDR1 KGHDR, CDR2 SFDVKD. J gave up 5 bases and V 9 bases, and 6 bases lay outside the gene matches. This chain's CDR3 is CATSTGGQETQYF. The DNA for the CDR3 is TGTGCCACCTCTACAGGGGGCCAGGAGACCCAGTACTTC.

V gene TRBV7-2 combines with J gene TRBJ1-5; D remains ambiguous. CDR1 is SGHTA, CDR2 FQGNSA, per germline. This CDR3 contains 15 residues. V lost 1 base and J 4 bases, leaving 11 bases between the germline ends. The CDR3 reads CASSLVAAVNQPQHF. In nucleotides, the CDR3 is TGTGCCAGCAGCTTAGTTGCCGCGGTTAATCAGCCCCAGCATTTT.

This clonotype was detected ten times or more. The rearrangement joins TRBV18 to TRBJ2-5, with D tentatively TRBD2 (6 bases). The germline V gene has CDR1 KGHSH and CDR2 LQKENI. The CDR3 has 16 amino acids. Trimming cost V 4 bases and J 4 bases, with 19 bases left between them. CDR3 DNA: TGTGCCAGCTCACTCCAGCGGGCGAGAGGGAGAGAGACCCAGTACTTC. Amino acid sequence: CASSLQRARGRETQYF.

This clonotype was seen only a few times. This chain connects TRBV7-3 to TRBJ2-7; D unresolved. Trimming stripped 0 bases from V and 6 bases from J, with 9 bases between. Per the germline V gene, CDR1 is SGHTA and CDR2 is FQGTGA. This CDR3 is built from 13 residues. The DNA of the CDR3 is TGTGCCAGCAGCTTAACGCTCACGACCGAGCAGTACTTC. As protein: CASSLTLTTEQYF. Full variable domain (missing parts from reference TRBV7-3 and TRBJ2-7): GAGVSQTPSNKVTEKGKYVELRCDPISGHTALYWYRQSLGQGPEFLIYFQGTGAADDSGLPNDRFFAVRPEGSVSTLKIQRTERGDSAVYLCASSLTLTTEQYFGPGTRLTVT.

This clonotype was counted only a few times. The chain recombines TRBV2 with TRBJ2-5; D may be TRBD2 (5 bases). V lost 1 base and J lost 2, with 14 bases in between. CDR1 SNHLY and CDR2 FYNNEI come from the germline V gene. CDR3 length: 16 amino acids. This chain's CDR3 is CASSEDGFRGQETQYF. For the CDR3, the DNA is TGTGCCAGCAGTGAAGATGGGTTTCGAGGGCAAGAGACCCAGTACTTC.

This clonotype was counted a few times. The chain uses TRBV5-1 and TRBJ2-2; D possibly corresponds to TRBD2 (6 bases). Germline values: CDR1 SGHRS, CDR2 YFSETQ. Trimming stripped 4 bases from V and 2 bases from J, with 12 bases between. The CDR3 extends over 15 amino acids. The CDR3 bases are TGCGCCAGCAGCCTCGGGACTCGAAACACCGGGGAGCTGTTTTTT. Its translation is CASSLGTRNTGELFF.

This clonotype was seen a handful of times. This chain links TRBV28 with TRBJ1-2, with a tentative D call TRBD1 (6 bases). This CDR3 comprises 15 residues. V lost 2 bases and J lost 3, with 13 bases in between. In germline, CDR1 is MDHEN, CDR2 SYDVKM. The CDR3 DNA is TGTGCCAGCAGTTTACCAACAGGGATTTACTATGGCTACACCTTC. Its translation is CASSLPTGIYYGYTF.

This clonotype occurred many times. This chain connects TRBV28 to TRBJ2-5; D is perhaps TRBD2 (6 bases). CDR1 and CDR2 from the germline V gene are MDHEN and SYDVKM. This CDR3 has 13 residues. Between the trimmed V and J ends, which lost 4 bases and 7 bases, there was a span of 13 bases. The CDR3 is CASSSGGMLTQYF. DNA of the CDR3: TGTGCCAGCAGTTCCGGCGGGATGTTGACCCAGTACTTC.

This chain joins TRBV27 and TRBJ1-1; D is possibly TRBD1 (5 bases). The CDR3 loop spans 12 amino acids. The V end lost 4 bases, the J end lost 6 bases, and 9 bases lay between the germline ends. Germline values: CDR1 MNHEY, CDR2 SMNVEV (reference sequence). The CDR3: CASSSPGAEAFF. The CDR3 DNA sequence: TGTGCCAGCAGTTCGCCGGGGGCTGAAGCTTTCTTT.

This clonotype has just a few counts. In nucleotides, the CDR3 is TGTGCCAGCAGTGACCCCACAGATACGCAGTATTTT. This translates into CASSDPTDTQYF. The chain joins TRBV25-1 to TRBJ2-3; D remains unclear. Germline V gene lookup returns CDR1 MGHDK and CDR2 SYGVNS. V was pared by 3 bases and J by 2 bases, with 3 bases between. This CDR3 spans 12 amino acids. The full variable domain, completed using reference TRBV25-1 and TRBJ2-3, is EADIYQTPRYLVIGTGKKITLECSQTMGHDKMYWYQQDPGMELHLIHYSYGVNSTEKGDLSSESTVSRIRTEHFPLTLESARPSHTSQYLCASSDPTDTQYFGPGTRLTVL.

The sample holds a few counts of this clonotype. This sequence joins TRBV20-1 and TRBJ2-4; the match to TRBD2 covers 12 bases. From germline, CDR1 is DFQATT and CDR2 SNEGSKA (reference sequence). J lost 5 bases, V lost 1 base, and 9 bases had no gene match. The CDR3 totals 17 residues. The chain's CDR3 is CSARGSSGRAGENIQYF. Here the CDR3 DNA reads TGCAGTGCTAGAGGGTCTAGCGGGAGGGCCGGGGAAAACATTCAGTACTTC.